The 10 T cell receptor beta chains given below trace back to one sample, sequenced in a study of CD8 T cells in ankylosing spondylitis. TCRdb itself ran the 5' RACE reads through MiXCR, one entry per CDR3 protein. This sample has fewer than 350,000 distinct CDR3 sequences, with around 10% found just once. The sequencing input was blood, either unsorted or a sorted T cell fraction (not recorded which). The receptors derive from a female donor with ankylosing spondylitis or in good health (not recorded which).

This clonotype was seen many times. The chain combines TRBV15 with TRBJ2-2; no reliable D call. V was shortened by 0 bases and J by 2 bases, with 10 bases between the two germline ends. Germline loops: CDR1 LNHNV, CDR2 YYDKDF (reference sequence). This CDR3 comprises 16 residues. The CDR3 is CATSRDLARNTGELFF. The CDR3 region has the DNA TGTGCCACCAGCAGAGATTTAGCCAGAAACACCGGGGAGCTGTTTTTT.

This clonotype has only a few counts. The V gene is TRBV28, the J gene TRBJ1-6; the match to TRBD1 covers 10 bases. Germline trimming cut 2 bases from V and 10 bases from J; bases unmatched to any gene: 8. This CDR3 comprises 16 residues. Germline-derived CDR1 and CDR2 are MDHEN and SYDVKM. The CDR3 DNA reads TGTGCCAGCAGTTTAGCCCGACAGGGGGCAAGATCACCCCTCCACTTT. It specifies CASSLARQGARSPLHF.

This clonotype occurred many times. This CDR3 reads CASSLWMTTEAFF. The CDR3, as DNA: TGCGCCAGCAGCTTGTGGATGACCACTGAAGCTTTCTTT. This rearrangement joins TRBV5-1 to TRBJ1-1; D remains ambiguous. Trimming removed 1 base from V and 4 bases from J, with 8 bases in between. Per the germline V gene, CDR1 is SGHRS and CDR2 is YFSETQ. This CDR3 is 13 amino acids long.

This clonotype was counted only a few times. The CDR3 nucleotides are TGTGCCAGCAGCTTAAACTCCGGGACAACTTTCTACGAGCAGTACTTC. It yields the protein CASSLNSGTTFYEQYF. This chain uses TRBV7-3 with TRBJ2-7, with D perhaps TRBD1 (6 bases). The CDR3 has 16 amino acids. Germline V CDR1 and CDR2: SGHTA, FQGTGA. V lost 1 base to trimming and J lost 3 bases, with 16 bases between them.

This clonotype was found once. The genes are TRBV20-1 and TRBJ1-1, with D perhaps TRBD1 (5 bases). This CDR3 comprises 13 residues. Per the germline V gene, CDR1 is DFQATT and CDR2 is SNEGSKA (reference sequence). V lost 6 bases and J lost 2, with 13 bases in between. This CDR3 is CSADIGANTEAFF. CDR3 bases: TGCAGTGCCGACATTGGGGCTAACACTGAAGCTTTCTTT.

This clonotype was counted many times. The chain combines TRBV20-1 with TRBJ2-1, with TRBD2 identical over 8 bases. The CDR3 runs to 15 residues. The V gene end was trimmed by 1 base and the J gene end by 3 bases; junction bases not matched to a gene: 5. Looked up from germline, CDR1 is DFQATT and CDR2 is SNEGSKA (reference sequence). The CDR3 DNA reads as TGCAGTGCTAGAGCGGCGGGAGGTCGCTACAATGAGCAGTTCTTC. It translates to CSARAAGGRYNEQFF.

The table lists this clonotype with a few counts. V is TRBV12-3 or TRBV12-4 and J is TRBJ2-1, with 9 bases matching TRBD2. The CDR3 extends over 15 amino acids. V lost 1 base, J lost 5 bases, and 3 bases stayed unmatched. CDR3 in DNA: TGTGCCAGCAGTTTAGTTTCTAGCGGGGACAATGAGCAGTTCTTC. Residues: CASSLVSSGDNEQFF.

About this clonotype: Possible read error: a much larger clone is one base away. J is TRBJ1-1 and V is TRBV7-9; D call uncertain. The CDR3 contains 12 residues. From germline, CDR1 is SEHNR and CDR2 FQNEAQ (reference sequence). The CDR3 reads CARSYVGTEAFF. The CDR3 region has the DNA TGTGCCAGGAGCTACGTCGGAACTGAAGCTTTCTTT.

V and J are TRBV5-1 and TRBJ2-5; possibly TRBD1 for D (6 bases). V shed 0 bases and J shed 13 bases, with 13 bases lying between them. This CDR3 has 12 amino acids. Per germline, CDR1 SGHRS and CDR2 YFSETQ. CDR3 DNA sequence: TGCGCCAGCAGCTTGGAGGACAGACATCTGTACTTC. Protein: CASSLEDRHLYF.

V and J are TRBV4-1 and TRBJ2-5, with 8 bases aligning to TRBD2. The CDR3 runs 18 residues. Germline lookup yields CDR1 MGHRA and CDR2 YSYEKL. V shed 1 base, J shed 2 bases, and the junction held 12 bases outside the gene matches. The CDR3 sequence: CASSQAIQAGEPQETQYF. CDR3 coding DNA: TGCGCCAGCAGCCAAGCGATCCAAGCGGGGGAACCACAAGAGACCCAGTACTTC.